Reported below is one TCR beta chain. Within the sample, other DNA sequences also encode this same CDR3. The data derive from a study of control samples from healthy donors and cancer patients. The assay was immunoSEQ multiplex PCR, and TCRdb's table has in-frame clones only and misses some. Here the sample spans about 250,000 clones, over 75% being singletons. CDR3 length equals 14 residues. V was trimmed by 0 bases and J by 1 base, leaving 7 bases between them. Germline CDR1 and CDR2: SGHRS and YFSETQ. The V and J genes are TRBV5-1 and TRBJ2-5, with D perhaps assigned TRBD1 or TRBD2 (6 bases each). The sample consisted of PBMCs. This clonotype was obtained from a woman in her fifties or sixties with lung cancer. CDR3 bases: TGCGCCAGCAGCTTGGGGGGGGCCCAAGAGACCCAGTACTTC. Translation: CASSLGGAQETQYF.